Each of the 22 T cell receptor beta chains below was sequenced from the same sample in a study of human T cells and chemical hapten exposure. Each CDR3 protein is one row after TCRdb ran MiXCR on the RACE reads. The sample consists of about 140,000 distinct CDR3 sequences, approximately 12% of them appearing once. As to time point: patch test 2, 6 weeks after DPC sensitization. Indicated treatment: therapeutic diphenylcyclopropenone sensitization with weekly scalp DPC. The sequencing used whole blood, collected in connection with sensitization to the hapten diphenylcyclopropenone (DPC). The receptors originated from a woman in her fifties or sixties with alopecia areata. Some clones in this sample may be carry-over from other donors' samples.

This clonotype was detected many times. The gene calls are TRBV5-1 and TRBJ2-1; D may correspond to TRBD1 or TRBD2 (5 bases each). The germline V and J ends were trimmed by 0 bases and 0 bases, with 10 bases remaining between them. Per the germline V gene, CDR1 is SGHRS and CDR2 is YFSETQ. This CDR3 is built from 16 residues. In DNA, the CDR3 is TGCGCCAGCAGCTTGGTGTTAGGGACCTCCTACAATGAGCAGTTCTTC. Protein sequence: CASSLVLGTSYNEQFF.

The chain combines TRBV10-3 with TRBJ2-1, with 10 bases fitting TRBD1. The CDR3 extends over 14 amino acids. With V trimmed by 6 bases and J by 5 bases, 4 bases remained unmatched. Looked up from germline, CDR1 is ENHRY and CDR2 is SYGVKD. Here the CDR3 reads CAIRTGGDHNEQFF. In DNA, the CDR3 is TGTGCCATCAGGACAGGGGGCGATCACAATGAGCAGTTCTTC.

V and J are TRBV18 and TRBJ2-1, with unresolved D. This CDR3 comprises 14 residues. V lost 0 bases and J lost 5, with 8 bases in between. Germline assignment: CDR1 KGHSH and CDR2 LQKENI. CDR3 residues: CASSPPPANNEQFF. In DNA form, the CDR3 reads TGTGCCAGCTCACCACCGCCAGCCAACAATGAGCAGTTCTTC.

The CDR3 spells CASSLDGRIQFF. CDR3 in DNA: TGTGCCAGCAGCTTAGACGGGCGGATCCAGTTCTTC. The chain couples TRBV7-9 to TRBJ2-1; D gene unclear. Germline CDR1 is SEHNR and CDR2 is FQNEAQ (reference sequence). CDR3 length equals 12 residues. Trimming removed 1 base at V and 13 bases at J, with 11 bases between.

The CDR3: CASSSGVLGYEQYF. DNA of the CDR3: TGTGCCAGCAGTTCGGGGGTTCTGGGCTACGAGCAGTACTTC. The chain recombines TRBV27 with TRBJ2-7; TRBD2 might be the D (6 bases). Germline V CDR1 and CDR2: MNHEY, SMNVEV (reference sequence). With 4 bases removed from V and 3 bases from J, the gap between germline ends came to 13 bases. The CDR3 consists of 14 residues.

The V and J genes are TRBV24-1 and TRBJ2-3, with 7 bases lining up with TRBD1. V dropped 4 bases and J dropped 4; count of bases not matched to a gene: 7. The CDR3 has 15 residues. In germline, CDR1 is KGHDR, CDR2 SFDVKD. CDR3 loop: CATSDRQGPSDTQYF. Written as DNA, the CDR3 is TGTGCCACCAGTGACAGACAGGGACCCTCAGATACGCAGTATTTT.

The chain joins TRBV14 to TRBJ2-5, with 12 nucleotides matching TRBD2. V gave up 2 bases and J gave up 4 bases; unmatched junction bases: 17. The CDR3 loop spans 20 amino acids. Looked up from germline, CDR1 is SGHDN and CDR2 is FVKESK. The CDR3 sequence is CASSQSTRAGLAGTLETQYF. For the CDR3, the DNA is TGTGCCAGCAGCCAATCAACCCGGGCCGGACTAGCGGGGACCCTAGAGACCCAGTACTTC.

This clonotype was recorded at least ten times. The chain's CDR3 is CSVESKGLGNTIYF. Written as DNA, the CDR3 is TGCAGCGTTGAAAGCAAGGGTTTGGGAAACACCATATATTTT. This chain connects TRBV29-1 to TRBJ1-3; no reliable D call. This CDR3 contains 14 residues. Germline assignment: CDR1 SQVTM and CDR2 ANQGSEA. V was pared by 2 bases and J by 4 bases, with 12 bases between.

This clonotype came up many times. The chain is built from TRBV11-2 and TRBJ1-4; D uncertain. Trimming took 7 bases from V and 8 from J, leaving 23 bases between them. There are 16 residues in the CDR3. Germline CDR1 and CDR2: SGHAT and FQNNGV. The CDR3 DNA reads as TGTGCCAGCACCCTAGTGGGCTTAGCCCTAGGGGAAAAACTGTTTTTT. This encodes CASTLVGLALGEKLFF. Full variable domain (remainder filled in from reference TRBV11-2 and TRBJ1-4): EAGVAQSPRYKIIEKRQSVAFWCNPISGHATLYWYQQILGQGPKLLIQFQNNGVVDDSQLPKDRFSAERLKGVDSTLKIQPAKLEDSAVYLCASTLVGLALGEKLFFGSGTQLSVL.

The V call is TRBV6-2 or TRBV6-3, the J call TRBJ2-7; D gene uncertain. This CDR3 region has 13 residues. With 5 bases removed from V and 2 bases from J, the gap between germline ends came to 10 bases. The germline V gene has CDR1 MNHEY and CDR2 SVGEGT. The DNA for the CDR3 is TGTGCCAGCAGTAGCGTGAATCCCTACGAGCAGTACTTC. Its protein is CASSSVNPYEQYF.

The chain links TRBV11-3 to TRBJ1-1, with D possibly TRBD1 on 6 matching bases. Germline-derived CDR1 and CDR2 are SGHNT and YENEEA. V was trimmed by 2 bases and J by 4 bases, leaving 11 bases between them. The CDR3 runs 14 residues. CDR3 DNA: TGTGCCAGCAGCTTACCGGGGGCAGGCACTGAAGCTTTCTTT. Its translation: CASSLPGAGTEAFF.

This clonotype was recorded at least ten times. The chain joins TRBV28 to TRBJ1-5, with 8 nucleotides matching TRBD1. Per germline, CDR1 MDHEN and CDR2 SYDVKM. J gave up 6 bases and V 5 bases, and 6 bases lay outside the gene matches. The CDR3 spans 14 residues. Here the CDR3 reads CASSPLQGGQPQHF. CDR3 bases: TGTGCCAGCAGTCCGCTACAGGGGGGTCAGCCCCAGCATTTT.

The J gene is TRBJ2-2, the V gene TRBV2; the D is unclear. The CDR3 extends over 13 amino acids. Germline CDR1 is SNHLY and CDR2 is FYNNEI. With 7 bases removed from V and 6 bases from J, the gap between germline ends came to 12 bases. The CDR3 sequence: CASKLTNPGELFF. The CDR3 nucleotides are TGTGCCAGCAAGCTGACCAATCCCGGGGAGCTGTTTTTT.

This chain joins TRBV12-3 or TRBV12-4 and TRBJ2-2; D is possibly TRBD2 (5 bases). CDR3 size: 15 residues. The V end was cut by 3 bases, the J end by 4 bases, with 12 bases between. The CDR3 is CASSFQAESTGELFF. DNA of the CDR3: TGTGCCAGCAGTTTTCAAGCGGAAAGCACCGGGGAGCTGTTTTTT.

This clonotype was recorded a few times. The J gene is TRBJ2-1, the V gene TRBV20-1; 9 bases are shared with TRBD2. Losses at the gene ends were 0 bases for V and 10 bases for J; bases not matched to a gene: 10. CDR1 DFQATT and CDR2 SNEGSKA come from the germline V gene (reference sequence). The CDR3 runs to 15 residues. In DNA, the CDR3 is TGCAGTGCTAGAGAATCCTCTAGCGGGAAGAAGGAGCAGTTCTTC. Residues: CSARESSSGKKEQFF.

This clonotype was seen repeatedly, ten times or more. The gene calls are TRBV2 and TRBJ2-7; 8 bases are a match to TRBD2. The germline gives CDR1 SNHLY, CDR2 FYNNEI. The CDR3 contains 18 residues. V trimming: 6 bases; J trimming: 1 base; junction bases outside the gene matches: 17. CDR3 DNA sequence: TGTGCCAGCAGATGGGTCAGGGAAATTAGCGGGACATCCTACGAGCAGTACTTC. This encodes CASRWVREISGTSYEQYF.

A few counts support this clonotype. This chain uses TRBV28 with TRBJ2-5; D remains ambiguous. CDR3 length: 16 amino acids. Looked up from germline, CDR1 is MDHEN and CDR2 is SYDVKM. V was shortened by 3 bases and J by 5 bases, with 19 bases between the two germline ends. The CDR3 is CASSLIGTFKSETQYF. CDR3 DNA: TGTGCCAGCAGTTTGATCGGAACCTTCAAGTCGGAGACCCAGTACTTC.

This clonotype turned up a few times. The rearrangement links TRBV28 to TRBJ2-2; 8 bases fit TRBD1. From germline, CDR1 is MDHEN and CDR2 SYDVKM. The CDR3 sequence is 14 residues long. Losses at the gene ends were 6 bases for V and 1 base for J; bases not matched to a gene: 1. This CDR3 reads CASRGTGNTGELFF. CDR3 bases: TGTGCCAGCAGGGGGACAGGGAACACCGGGGAGCTGTTTTTT.

The chain uses TRBV2 and TRBJ2-1, with D uncertain. Germline V gene data show CDR1 as SNHLY and CDR2 as FYNNEI. Trimming removed 1 base at V and 2 bases at J, with 9 bases between. This CDR3 comprises 15 residues. This chain's CDR3 is CASSEEQATYNEQFF. The CDR3 nucleotides are TGTGCCAGCAGTGAAGAGCAGGCCACCTACAATGAGCAGTTCTTC. The entire variable domain, with the rest obtained from reference TRBV2 and TRBJ2-1, is as follows: EPEVTQTPSHQVTQMGQEVILRCVPISNHLYFYWYRQILGQKVEFLVSFYNNEISEKSEIFDDQFSVERPDGSNFTLKIRSTKLEDSAMYFCASSEEQATYNEQFFGPGTRLTVL.

This clonotype was counted only a few times. This chain connects TRBV28 to TRBJ2-3; 13 positions match TRBD2. Germline CDR1 is MDHEN and CDR2 is SYDVKM. Trimming removed 4 bases from V and 5 bases from J; junction bases left unmatched: 6. The CDR3 loop spans 16 amino acids. CDR3 sequence (DNA): TGTGCCAGCAGTTCAGCCGGGACTAGCGGGAAAGATACGCAGTATTTT. Translated, it gives CASSSAGTSGKDTQYF.

This chain joins TRBV5-1 and TRBJ2-3; D gene uncertain. CDR1 is SGHRS, CDR2 YFSETQ, per germline. The CDR3 consists of 14 residues. Trimming cost V 0 bases and J 4 bases, with 9 bases left between them. The CDR3 here is CASSLGSKADTQYF. The CDR3 coding sequence is TGCGCCAGCAGCTTGGGTTCCAAGGCAGATACGCAGTATTTT.

This clonotype has a handful of counts. The V and J genes are TRBV19 and TRBJ2-3; 14 bases are shared with TRBD2. The CDR3 is 16 amino acids. V lost 5 bases to trimming and J lost 4 bases; unmatched junction nucleotides: 5. Germline values: CDR1 LNHDA, CDR2 SQIVND (reference sequence). The CDR3 DNA sequence: TGTGCCAGTAGTCCGGGACTAGCGGGAGTGTCAGATACGCAGTATTTT. It specifies CASSPGLAGVSDTQYF.